This TCR beta chain was retrieved from a study of blood T cell repertoires in COVID-19. In the original processing: Estimates of nucleated cell counts were drawn from the amplification of reference gene primers. Libraries were prepared by immunoSEQ multiplex PCR; TCRdb keeps only in-frame clonotypes and omits some of them. From that table come the V and J calls and clone size; the DNA was used to work out D and trimming. The sample yields more than 90,000 clones, approximately 90% seen once. The CDR3 extends over 14 amino acids. The V gene end was trimmed by 5 bases and the J gene end by 6 bases; junction bases not matched to a gene: 11. Germline CDR1 and CDR2: GTSNPN and SVGIG (reference sequence).

Input material: peripheral blood. The TCR comes from a human donor in a cohort sampled during active COVID-19. The chain has TRBV30 and TRBJ2-7; 9 bases line up with TRBD2. The chain's CDR3 is CAWGTAGGHREQYF. CDR3 nucleotide sequence: TGTGCCTGGGGAACCGCGGGGGGGCATCGCGAGCAGTACTTC.